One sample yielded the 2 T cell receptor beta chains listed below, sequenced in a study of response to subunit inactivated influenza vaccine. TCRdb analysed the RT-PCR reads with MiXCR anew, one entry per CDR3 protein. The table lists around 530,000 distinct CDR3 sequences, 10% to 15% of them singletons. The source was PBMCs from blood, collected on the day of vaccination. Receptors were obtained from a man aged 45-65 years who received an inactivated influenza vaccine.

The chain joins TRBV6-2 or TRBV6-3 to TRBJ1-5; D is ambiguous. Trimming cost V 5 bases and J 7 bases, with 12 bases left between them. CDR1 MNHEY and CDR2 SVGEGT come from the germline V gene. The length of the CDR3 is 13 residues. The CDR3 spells CASSPTTGQPQHF. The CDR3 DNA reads TGTGCCAGCAGTCCTACAACGGGGCAGCCCCAGCATTTT.

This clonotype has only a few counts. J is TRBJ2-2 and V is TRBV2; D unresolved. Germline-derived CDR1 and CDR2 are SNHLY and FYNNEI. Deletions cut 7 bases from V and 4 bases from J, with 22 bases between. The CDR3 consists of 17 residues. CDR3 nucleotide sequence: TGTGCCAGCAATGTAAAGAGTACAGACCCTATCACCGGGGAGCTGTTTTTT. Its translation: CASNVKSTDPITGELFF.